This T cell receptor beta chain was found in a study of shared clonotypes between healthy human individuals (dated by TCRdb to the early 2020s). Looking at the study overall: The cohort included a few men and a couple of women between 18 and 49 years of age. For each donor, three plates each were used for CD4 naive and CD4 memory, two plates were used for CD8 naive, and one plate was used for CD8 memory. Blood TCR repertoires of about five healthy adults were deeply sequenced to estimate repertoire size and the extent of clonotype sharing between individuals. To increase sequencing depth and limit assay-specific biases, TCR repertoire library preparation and sequencing were carried out by different laboratories using diverse techniques. Between about 0.8 and 9 billion PBMCs per donor were obtained by leukapheresis. Broader findings and caveats from the paper: The small number of donors limited the genetic and exposure-history diversity represented. Across four donors, roughly 5.4% of naive CD4, roughly 3.3% of naive CD8, about 2% of memory CD4, and around 0.4% of memory CD8 clonotypes were shared. Compared with non-shared clonotypes, clonotypes shared by all four sorted-subset donors had higher generation probabilities. Only blood was sampled, and tissue TCR repertoires likely differ from those in blood. Pairwise subsampling led to the expectation that sequencing depth would affect the degree of clonotype sharing among donors. Rarefaction of sorted-subset datasets indicated incomplete sequencing despite the large sequencing depth. Estimated clonotype richness was generally larger for naive than for memory subsets.

Using the deep immunoSEQ assay, multiplex PCR amplified TCR CDR3 regions from genomic DNA. Genomic DNA extracted from each cell subset was distributed evenly over all wells of several immunoSEQ 96-well plates, and each plate served as one replicate. For sorted subsets, each replicate PCR was loaded with about 0.2 ug genomic DNA, equivalent to 30,000 to 35,000 T cell genomes. Purified libraries were quantified with a Qubit 3.0 fluorometer, sized on a Bioanalyzer 2100, and re-quantified with the KAPA Library Quantification kit. Each immunoSEQ 96-well plate was sequenced on its own single-read 150-cycle Illumina NextSeq 550 flow cell. In the source study's methods: The immunoSEQ output contained only junctional sequences without quality scores, so filtering could not match that applied to full-length reads. To assign V/J genes and CDR3, sequences were annotated against IMGT germline references using PyIR, a Python wrapper for IgBLAST v1.9. Reads were filtered out if the reads had weak V/J assignments (E-value above 1e-6), no CDR3, stop codons, out-of-frame junctions, or ambiguous translated residues. V3J clonotypes were defined by identical inferred V gene, J gene, and CDR3 amino acid sequence. The percentage overlap between two repertoires was calculated by dividing the number of shared unique clonotypes by the size of the smaller repertoire. Repertoire richness was assessed with RTK rarefaction, the Chao1 estimator, and Recon v2.1 estimates of unobserved clonotypes. Generation probabilities for all TCRbeta clonotypes obtained by the gDNA method from a handful of donors were computed using OLGA. The immuneACCESS repertoire file appears here via TCRdb, limited to in-frame rearrangements. These files lack a portion of the clones; in checked studies, under half of the deficit traces to unresolved V genes, and the cause of the others is not known. D and trimming were read from the DNA, whereas the V and J calls and clone size are those reported in that table. The sample has under 2,000,000 clones on record, about 95% of them singletons. The ten largest clones take up 1.2% of the sample.

For the CD8 naive samples, CD45RO-negative cells were positively selected for CCR7, yielding a CD45RA+CCR7+ population from which TemRA cells were excluded. Healthy HIV-negative adults with no recently reported acute infections or vaccinations were included as donors. All donors were Caucasian adults living in Nashville, Tennessee, USA. Blood was collected by leukapheresis, and PBMCs were isolated by Ficoll-Histopaque density gradient centrifugation and then cryopreserved in liquid nitrogen vapor phase. Purity and quantity of every magnetically sorted T cell population were checked by analytical flow cytometry. Each sorted fraction had its genomic DNA isolated and then quantified by UV absorbance on a Nanodrop 2000c. Comment on this clone: The antigen it binds to is not known. One base away there is no much larger clone; base qualities are not given.

What was sequenced was naive CD8+ T cells sorted from blood. Read against the paper, the sample's cell subset or site label means: CD45RA+CCR7+. This receptor was obtained from a man between 18 and 29 years old in good health.

The CDR3: CASSRPTGDTEAFF. Here is the DNA: TGCGCCAGCAGCCGCCCTACAGGGGACACTGAAGCTTTCTTT. This chain joins TRBV4-1 to TRBJ1-1, and 7 junction bases match TRBD1. V loses 4 bases at its end and J loses 3 bases; junction bases beyond the gene matches: 5. There are 14 amino acids in the CDR3, from cysteine to phenylalanine inclusive. CDR3 DNA is the only sequence kept; it has 42 bases, read in frame from the first base. Reading the germline V gene gives CDR1 MGHRA and CDR2 YSYEKL.